These T cell receptor beta chains were read from a single sample in a study of T cells and Merkel cell carcinoma outcomes. Repertoires were generated with immunoSEQ multiplex PCR, while TCRdb's copy carries only in-frame clones and drops some. The sample contains 3,100 or so clones, almost 80% of which appear only once. Sequencing was done on a sample of tumor tissue from Merkel cell carcinoma. The origin of the receptors is a human donor with Merkel cell carcinoma. The CDR3 runs from the conserved cysteine through the conserved F or W. Each record gives: D gene, J gene, clone size, V gene, CDR3 DNA, CDR3 protein. A D gene is named only where the DNA matches it firmly. Clone size, where shown, is once, few, many, or a class for clones that have expanded.

>-|TRBJ1-2|-|TRBV23-1
TGCGCCAGCAGTCCCGATATTGATGGCTACACCTTC
CASSPDIDGYTF
>-|TRBJ2-7|-|TRBV2
TGTGCCAACAGATTAACAGGCAGCTCCTACGAGCAGTACTTC
CANRLTGSSYEQYF
>-|TRBJ2-2|-|TRBV29-1
TGCAGCGTCGGTCAGGGTACCGGGGAGCTGTTTTTT
CSVGQGTGELFF
>TRBD1|TRBJ1-4|-|TRBV12-5
TGTGCTAGTACCGGACAGGGTTCGGAAAAACTGTTTTTT
CASTGQGSEKLFF
>-|TRBJ2-1|-|TRBV10-3
TGTGCCATCAGCGGGGGTTCCTACAATGAGCAGTTCTTC
CAISGGSYNEQFF
>TRBD2|TRBJ2-1|-|TRBV5-6
TGTGCCAGCAGCTTGGAGCGGGGAGGGCTCGGCAATGAGCAGTTCTTC
CASSLERGGLGNEQFF
>-|TRBJ2-7|-|TRBV20-1
TGCAGTGCCAGGGACTTTGGCGAGCAGTACTTC
CSARDFGEQYF
>-|TRBJ2-1|-|TRBV15
TGTGCCACCAGCAGACCCATACGGGACCTAGGGGACAATGAGCAGTTCTTC
CATSRPIRDLGDNEQFF
>-|TRBJ1-5|few|TRBV6-1
TGTGCCAGCACGGAGGACTTTAGCAATCAGCCCCAGCATTTT
CASTEDFSNQPQHF
>-|TRBJ1-1|-|TRBV2
TGTGCCAGCAAGGGGCGACAGAACACTGAAGCTTTCTTT
CASKGRQNTEAFF
>-|TRBJ1-3|-|TRBV6-5
TGTGCCAGCAGGAGCTCTGGAAACACCATATATTTT
CASRSSGNTIYF
>TRBD1|TRBJ2-1|few|TRBV15
TGTGCCACCAGCAGAGATGGGGCAGGGGGCAATGAGCAGTTCTTC
CATSRDGAGGNEQFF
>TRBD1|TRBJ1-4|-|TRBV7-9
TGTGCCAGCAGCCCAAACAGGGGTGATGAAAAACTGTTTTTT
CASSPNRGDEKLFF
>-|TRBJ1-1|-|TRBV29-1
TGCAGCGTTGATTTGCCCGATGAGGGGCGAACTGAAGCTTTCTTT
CSVDLPDEGRTEAFF
>-|TRBJ2-5|-|TRBV5-1
TGCGCCAGCAGCTTGGAGGGGGGATGGAAAGAGACCCAGTACTTC
CASSLEGGWKETQYF
>-|TRBJ2-1|-|TRBV2
TGTGCCAGCAGTAAACTAGCAAGCTCCTACAATGAGCAGTTCTTC
CASSKLASSYNEQFF
>-|TRBJ1-2|-|TRBV2
TGTGCCAGCACGGCCAACTATGGCTACACCTTC
CASTANYGYTF
>-|TRBJ2-7|-|TRBV5-1
TGCGCCAGCAGCGGGGGACAAATCTACGAGCAGTACTTC
CASSGGQIYEQYF
>-|TRBJ2-3|once|TRBV5-5
TGTGCCAGCAGCTATACCACAGATACGCAGTATTTT
CASSYTTDTQYF
>TRBD1|TRBJ1-4|-|TRBV6-5
TGTGCCAGCAGTTACGCCCGACAGGGGTTGGGAAAACTGTTTTTT
CASSYARQGLGKLFF
>-|TRBJ2-1|-|TRBV6-5
TGTGCCAGCAGAGCCTCGGGACTGGGGGTCGGTGAGCAGTTCTTC
CASRASGLGVGEQFF
>TRBD1|TRBJ1-1|-|TRBV7-9
TGTGCCAGCAGCGATCCTACAGGGGGCACTGAAGCTTTCTTT
CASSDPTGGTEAFF
>TRBD1|TRBJ1-1|-|TRBV2
TGTGCCAGCAGCCAGACAGGGATGAACACTGAAGCTTTCTTT
CASSQTGMNTEAFF
>TRBD2|TRBJ2-4|-|TRBV5-6
TGTGCCAGCAGCTCGCCTAGCGGGGGTCCGGAGGGAAACATTCAGTACTTC
CASSSPSGGPEGNIQYF
>TRBD2|TRBJ2-7|-|TRBV6-5
TGTGCCAGCAGTCCTCCCCGGGGGGGAGTGGGCGAGCAGTACTTC
CASSPPRGGVGEQYF
>-|TRBJ2-3|-|TRBV2
TGTGCCAGCAGTGAGACTACAGATACGCAGTATTTT
CASSETTDTQYF
>TRBD1|TRBJ1-4|few|TRBV6-6
TGTGCCAGCAGTCGTCCAGAGGGACAGATGAATGAAAAACTGTTTTTT
CASSRPEGQMNEKLFF
>-|TRBJ1-5|-|TRBV4-1
TGCGCCAGCAGCCAAGATCTGGGAGGGCATCAGCCCCAGCATTTT
CASSQDLGGHQPQHF
>-|TRBJ2-1|-|TRBV5-1
TGCGCCAGCAGCTTGCCCCCAAACAATGAGCAGTTCTTC
CASSLPPNNEQFF
>TRBD1|TRBJ2-3|-|TRBV7-9
TGTGCCAGCAGCTCAGACAGGGGGCGCGGAGATACGCAGTATTTT
CASSSDRGRGDTQYF
>-|TRBJ1-5|-|TRBV7-8
TGTGCCAGCAGCTTAGCGCTAGGCAAAAATCAGCCCCAGCATTTT
CASSLALGKNQPQHF
>TRBD2|TRBJ2-5|-|TRBV5-1
TGCGCCAGCAGCAGGACTAGCGGACAAGAGACCCAGTACTTC
CASSRTSGQETQYF
>TRBD1|TRBJ1-4|-|TRBV2
TGTGCCAGCAGTGCCCTGGGACAGGGGGCTTCGGAAAAACTGTTTTTT
CASSALGQGASEKLFF
>-|TRBJ2-1|-|TRBV6-5
TGTGCCAGCAGTGCCTGGGCAGAGGGTTACAATGAGCAGTTCTTC
CASSAWAEGYNEQFF
>-|TRBJ2-1|once|TRBV20-1
TGCAGTGCCTTGAGGAACAATGAGCAGTTCTTC
CSALRNNEQFF
>-|TRBJ1-6|-|TRBV18
TGTGCCAGCTCACAACAGGGCTCCTATAATTCACCCCTCCACTTT
CASSQQGSYNSPLHF
>-|TRBJ2-5|-|TRBV18
TGTGCCAGCTCCACGGGCGCCCTTGGGCAAGAGACCCAGTACTTC
CASSTGALGQETQYF
>TRBD1|TRBJ2-1|once|TRBV12-5
TGTGCTAGTGGTACCGGACAGGGGGCAGGGGAGCAGTTCTTC
CASGTGQGAGEQFF
>-|TRBJ2-1|-|TRBV11-3
TGTGCCAGCAGCTTAGATAAAGTTGAGCAGTTCTTC
CASSLDKVEQFF
>TRBD1|TRBJ1-2|-|TRBV6-5
TGTGTCAGCAGTTACTCGGCAGGGGGTAACTATGGCTACACCTTC
CVSSYSAGGNYGYTF
>TRBD2|TRBJ2-5|once|TRBV7-6
TGTGCCAGCAGCCACGAGCCGACTAGCGGGGGGCAAGAGACCCAGTACTTC
CASSHEPTSGGQETQYF
>TRBD1|TRBJ2-7|-|TRBV7-9
TGTGCCAGCAGCTTCGGACAGGGTGTGAACGAGCAGTACTTC
CASSFGQGVNEQYF
>-|TRBJ2-6|-|TRBV27
TGTGCCAGCAGTTCAGGGACCTACAGCTCTGGGGCCAACGTCCTGACTTTC
CASSSGTYSSGANVLTF
>TRBD2|TRBJ2-3|-|TRBV5-4
TGTGCCAGCAGCCTAGGACTAGCGGGTTACACAGATACGCAGTATTTT
CASSLGLAGYTDTQYF
>-|TRBJ1-1|-|TRBV2
TGTGCCAGCAGTGAACAGGGTCCTGAAGCTTTCTTT
CASSEQGPEAFF
>TRBD2|TRBJ2-3|-|TRBV6-6
TGTGCCAGCAGTTACCGCCTAGCGGGGGTATCAGATACGCAGTATTTT
CASSYRLAGVSDTQYF
>TRBD1|TRBJ2-7|-|TRBV25-1
TGTGCCAGCAGCAAGGGGACCGGGACAGTATCCTTT
CASSKGTGTVSF
>TRBD2|TRBJ2-5|-|TRBV5-4
TGTGCCAGCAGCTTGTCGGCGGGGACTAGCGGGGAAGAGACCCAGTACTTC
CASSLSAGTSGEETQYF
>-|TRBJ2-1|-|TRBV5-8
TGTGCCAGCAGCTTGGTGCTGGCAGGAGGTCTGTTCTTC
CASSLVLAGGLFF
>-|TRBJ2-7|-|TRBV27
TGTGCCAGCAGTTCGACCGGGACGGACCCCTACGAGCAGTACTTC
CASSSTGTDPYEQYF
>-|TRBJ2-2|-|TRBV6-1
TGTGCCAGCAGTCCTCTGGGACAGAACACCGGGGAGCTGTTTTTT
CASSPLGQNTGELFF
>-|TRBJ2-3|-|TRBV7-9
TGTGCCAGCAGCTTATCAGATACGCAGTATTTT
CASSLSDTQYF
>TRBD1|TRBJ1-2|-|TRBV9
TGTGCCAGCAGCGTTTCCGGGGGGAAAGGAGGGGGCTTCTATGGCTACACCTTC
CASSVSGGKGGGFYGYTF
>-|TRBJ2-7|-|TRBV28
TGTGCCAGCCGGAAAGCCTACGAGCAGTACTTC
CASRKAYEQYF
>TRBD1|TRBJ2-7|-|TRBV14
TGTGCCAGCAGCCCGTTACAGGGGGTTCTCTACGAGCAGTACTTC
CASSPLQGVLYEQYF
>-|TRBJ2-7|-|TRBV6-5
TGTGCCAGCAGTTACGGCGGGGTCTCAGTCTACGAGCAGTACTTC
CASSYGGVSVYEQYF
>TRBD1|TRBJ2-5|once|TRBV9
TGTGCCAGCAGCGTAGAGGGGGCAGAGACCCAGTACTTC
CASSVEGAETQYF
>-|TRBJ1-2|-|TRBV6-5
TGTGCCAGCAGTTACGGGAGGGGGTTTTATGGCTACACCTTC
CASSYGRGFYGYTF
>-|TRBJ2-5|-|TRBV4-1
TGCGCCAGCAGCCATTCCCCGGTGGGAGATCAAGAGACCCAGTACTTC
CASSHSPVGDQETQYF